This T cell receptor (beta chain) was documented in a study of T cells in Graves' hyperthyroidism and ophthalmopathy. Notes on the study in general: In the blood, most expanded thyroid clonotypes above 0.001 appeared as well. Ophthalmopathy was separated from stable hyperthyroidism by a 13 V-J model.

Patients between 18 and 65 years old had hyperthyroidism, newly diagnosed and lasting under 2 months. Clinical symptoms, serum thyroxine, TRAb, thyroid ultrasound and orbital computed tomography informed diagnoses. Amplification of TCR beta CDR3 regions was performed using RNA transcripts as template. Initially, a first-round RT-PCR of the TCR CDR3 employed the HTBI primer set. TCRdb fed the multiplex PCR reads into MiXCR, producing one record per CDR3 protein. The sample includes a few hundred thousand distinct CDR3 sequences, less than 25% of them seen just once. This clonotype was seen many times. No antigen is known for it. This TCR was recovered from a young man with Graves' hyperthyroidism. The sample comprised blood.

The CDR3, as DNA: TGTGCCACCAGTGACCCCGGGGGCAATCAGCCCCAGCATTTT. This encodes CATSDPGGNQPQHF. The chain combines TRBV24-1 with TRBJ1-5; D is ambiguous. CDR3 size: 14 residues. V gave up 4 bases and J gave up 2 bases, with 8 bases separating them. CDR1 is KGHDR and CDR2 is SFDVKD in the germline V gene.